A selection of T cell receptor beta chains follows, all from one sample in a study of T cells in Graves' hyperthyroidism and ophthalmopathy. MiXCR, run by TCRdb on the multiplex PCR reads, gives a single entry per CDR3 protein. The sample comprises under 400,000 distinct CDR3 sequences, 14% of which are singletons, and approximately 10% rests with the top ten. Material for sequencing was blood. The receptors originated from a woman in her sixties with Graves' hyperthyroidism. Each CDR3 is given with its conserved first and last residue.

j_call,v_call,cdr3_aa
TRBJ2-7,TRBV18,CASSPPDPGVIYEQYF
TRBJ1-5,TRBV5-1,CASSLDGTRNNQPQHF
TRBJ2-3,TRBV9,CASSTPSGTSGRALTDTQYF
TRBJ2-1,TRBV20-1,CSARSLGTSGNGEQFF
TRBJ2-2,TRBV27,CASNTANTGELFF
TRBJ1-2,TRBV20-1,CSARGAAGTLQNNYGYTF
TRBJ2-3,TRBV15,CATEWVAGSSNTDTQYF
TRBJ1-6,TRBV5-1,CASSWHEGGNSPLHF
TRBJ1-4,TRBV3-1,CASSQGPGHLEKLFF
TRBJ1-5,TRBV2,CASRRFTQPQHF
TRBJ1-1,TRBV10-1,CASSVLGTGNTEAFF
TRBJ1-2,TRBV28,CASRPGNNYGYTF
TRBJ2-1,TRBV24-1,CATSSLAGYNEQFF
TRBJ2-2,TRBV18,CASSPDRDYQGTGELFF
TRBJ1-2,TRBV29-1,CSVEGRSRGYTF
TRBJ2-3,TRBV2,CASSERAGWDTQYF
TRBJ1-4,TRBV6-1,CASQKGDRDEKLFF
TRBJ1-4,TRBV18,CASSPGTADEKLFF
TRBJ2-7,TRBV7-9,CASSSSGSREQYF
TRBJ1-1,TRBV19,CASSSHRAAEAFF
TRBJ2-7,TRBV5-4,CASSLGVGISYEQYF
TRBJ2-1,TRBV7-7,CASSPSAGYNEQFF
TRBJ2-3,TRBV6-2/TRBV6-3,CASGGTYTDTQYF
TRBJ2-7,TRBV5-6,CASSLEGDEQYF
TRBJ1-5,TRBV2,CASRGGQGRNQPQHF
TRBJ1-1,TRBV12-3/TRBV12-4,CASTRTGLGTEAFF
TRBJ2-6,TRBV28,CASSFGGGFNGANVLTF
TRBJ2-7,TRBV28,CASNRAGAHEQYF
TRBJ2-2,TRBV11-2,CASSRDTRTGIGELFF
TRBJ1-4,TRBV10-3,CAISDSYYRVHNEKLFF
TRBJ2-2,TRBV28,CASSLRDRGRRTGGLFF
TRBJ2-1,TRBV30,CAWSQGTADEQFF
TRBJ2-3,TRBV28,CASRGVEDTQYF
TRBJ1-2,TRBV7-9,CASSFGTGMYGYTF
TRBJ2-3,TRBV15,CATSREGTSGTDTQYF
TRBJ2-1,TRBV12-3/TRBV12-4,CASSFTYYNEQFF
TRBJ2-7,TRBV5-1,CASSKEYEQYF
TRBJ1-1,TRBV5-1,CASGAGPFPNTEAFF
TRBJ2-2,TRBV20-1,CSAQSGSVAGELFF
TRBJ1-6,TRBV6-1,CASSELGVGNSPLHF
TRBJ2-3,TRBV7-9,CASSLAPDRVGDTQYF
TRBJ1-2,TRBV5-8,CASSLASGRYGYTF
TRBJ2-2,TRBV15,CATSRASLAGGRTGELFF
TRBJ2-2,TRBV2,CASSGQGPRTGELFF
TRBJ1-5,TRBV28,CASITGLQPQHF
TRBJ2-5,TRBV3-1,CASSQDWEGGETQYF
TRBJ2-7,TRBV6-1,CASSARGGPSSYEQYF
TRBJ2-7,TRBV10-3,CAISGRGFEQYF
TRBJ2-7,TRBV6-1,CASRGQFPTYEQYF
TRBJ2-7,TRBV30,CAWSVGLAGDYEQYF
TRBJ2-1,TRBV4-1,CASSTGTNSYNEQFF
TRBJ2-7,TRBV20-1,CSASGHDEQYF
TRBJ2-1,TRBV30,CAWSGAGNEQFF
TRBJ2-6,TRBV13,CASSSRDRGRRGGANVLTF
TRBJ2-1,TRBV19,CASSGLGTAEQFF
TRBJ2-5,TRBV11-2,CASSQDSTGTQYF
TRBJ1-1,TRBV6-2/TRBV6-3,CASSSGFLNTEAFF
TRBJ2-6,TRBV12-3/TRBV12-4,CASSFNRGRGANVLTF
TRBJ2-1,TRBV11-2,CASSSQPGQGRNEQFF
TRBJ1-5,TRBV6-2/TRBV6-3,CASGWTASNQPQHF